Listed below are T cell receptor beta chains from one sample, sequenced in a study of T cells in Graves' hyperthyroidism and ophthalmopathy. TCRdb reprocessed the multiplex PCR reads with MiXCR, giving one entry per CDR3 protein. The sample carries about 720,000 distinct CDR3 sequences, under 20% recorded once. Material: blood. These receptor sequences come from a woman in her fifties or sixties with Graves' hyperthyroidism that later progressed to Graves' ophthalmopathy. The CDR3 runs from the conserved cysteine through the conserved F or W. The D gene is left open where the match is weak.

v_gene	d_gene	j_gene	len	CDR3aa
TRBV6-2/TRBV6-3	NA	TRBJ2-1	14	CATAPGPANNEQFF
TRBV7-2	NA	TRBJ2-6	16	CASSLATGSGANVLTF
TRBV4-1	NA	TRBJ2-7	13	CASSRDAFYEQYF
TRBV5-1	NA	TRBJ2-1	12	CASSLEAVEQFF
TRBV29-1	TRBD1	TRBJ1-2	14	CSVGFGTALYGYTF
TRBV6-5	TRBD2	TRBJ2-1	17	CASSYSGLAGAYNEQFF
TRBV4-1	NA	TRBJ1-2	16	CASSQVLTGSNYGYTF
TRBV18	TRBD1	TRBJ1-2	14	CASSPRGTVYGYTF
TRBV6-1	NA	TRBJ1-6	13	CASSSGSLSPLHF
TRBV11-3	NA	TRBJ2-7	16	CASSPPPTESSYEQYF
TRBV12-3/TRBV12-4	NA	TRBJ2-6	14	CASSRISGANVLTF
TRBV7-2	NA	TRBJ2-1	15	CVSSRNLGRSNEQFF
TRBV11-2	NA	TRBJ1-2	12	CASSATAYGYTF
TRBV5-1	TRBD1	TRBJ2-5	16	CASSLVVGTAQETQYF
TRBV11-2	NA	TRBJ1-1	12	CASSSQRTEAFF
TRBV11-2	NA	TRBJ1-1	14	CASSLGAGTTEAFF
TRBV7-3	TRBD2	TRBJ2-1	14	CASGPSGGPVEQFF
TRBV4-2	TRBD1	TRBJ1-1	16	CASSQYWDREGTEAFF
TRBV2	TRBD1	TRBJ1-5	18	CASSGMRTGGLSNQPQHF
TRBV29-1	NA	TRBJ2-7	13	CSVELGTPYEQYF
TRBV30	NA	TRBJ2-7	15	CAWSVRAGRTYEQYF
TRBV11-2	NA	TRBJ1-4	13	CASRSYGNEKLFF
TRBV7-2	TRBD1	TRBJ2-1	14	CASSLGRGLNQQFF
TRBV19	NA	TRBJ1-1	12	CATSRGFTEAFF
TRBV24-1	NA	TRBJ2-5	16	CATSDPTVAVGETQYF
TRBV9	NA	TRBJ1-3	15	CASSVEGSRGNTIYF
TRBV24-1	NA	TRBJ1-1	13	CATSGAYNTEAFF
TRBV20-1	NA	TRBJ2-7	13	CSASTLGTREQYF
TRBV6-1	NA	TRBJ1-4	14	CASRSQGGDEKLFF
TRBV13	TRBD2	TRBJ2-3	16	CASSPGLANYADTQYF
TRBV19	TRBD1	TRBJ2-5	13	CASRDRGVETQYF
TRBV5-1	NA	TRBJ2-7	13	CASSLLTLDEQYF
TRBV27	NA	TRBJ2-1	10	CASSWPKQFF
TRBV15	NA	TRBJ1-2	11	CATGGEGGYTF
TRBV11-2	NA	TRBJ2-1	17	CASSSPRGGGNYNEQFF
TRBV9	NA	TRBJ2-7	15	CASSVGGGDGNEQYF
TRBV11-2	NA	TRBJ1-1	12	CASSLDGAEAFF
TRBV20-1	NA	TRBJ1-4	16	CSARDPGGATNEKLFF
TRBV5-1	NA	TRBJ2-1	15	CASSLGQDNYNEQFF
TRBV9	TRBD1	TRBJ1-3	16	CASSVLPGGVRNTIYF
TRBV6-1	NA	TRBJ1-4	16	CASSEVVQSYNEKLFF
TRBV20-1	NA	TRBJ2-7	14	CSARQLGDLYEQYF
TRBV11-3	NA	TRBJ1-4	20	CASSALEWRTEPTTNEKLFF
TRBV6-2/TRBV6-3	TRBD1	TRBJ1-2	16	CASSYRQGALSSGYTF
TRBV2	TRBD1	TRBJ1-3	16	CASSDGDRGPGNTIYF
TRBV5-1	TRBD1	TRBJ2-5	14	CASSGQGSSETQYF
TRBV3-1	NA	TRBJ2-5	15	CASSQVLSYQETQYF
TRBV11-2	TRBD2	TRBJ2-3	16	CASSLGRGGPQGTQYF
TRBV12-3/TRBV12-4	NA	TRBJ1-4	14	CASRPGALNEKLFF
TRBV2	NA	TRBJ1-2	14	CASSEEGTNYGYTF
TRBV12-3/TRBV12-4	NA	TRBJ2-2	16	CASSFSFASDTGELFF
TRBV9	TRBD2	TRBJ2-2	18	CASSARGSGGTNTGELFF
TRBV2	NA	TRBJ2-5	12	CATTPGTETQYF